The 18 T cell receptor beta chains listed next were all sequenced from one sample in a study of response to subunit inactivated influenza vaccine. MiXCR, run by TCRdb on the RT-PCR reads, gives a single entry per CDR3 protein. The profile shows a few hundred thousand distinct CDR3 sequences, 20% to 25% of them singletons. The source was PBMCs from blood, collected about 20 months after vaccination. The receptors originated from a man between 50 and 69 years old who received an inactivated influenza vaccine.

This clonotype was picked up a small number of times. The CDR3 sequence: CSAPTNTGTEAFF. In nucleotides, the CDR3 is TGCAGTGCCCCGACGAACACGGGCACTGAAGCTTTCTTT. This chain connects TRBV20-1 to TRBJ1-1; no definite D call. The CDR3 runs 13 residues. Trimming left V 6 bases short and J 4 bases short, with 15 bases between. Per germline, CDR1 DFQATT and CDR2 SNEGSKA (reference sequence).

This clonotype appeared once. The V call is TRBV20-1, the J call TRBJ2-3; D call uncertain. From germline, CDR1 is DFQATT and CDR2 SNEGSKA (reference sequence). Trimming pared 3 bases from V and 5 bases from J, leaving 9 bases between. The CDR3 extends over 12 amino acids. The CDR3 DNA reads TGCAGTGCTAGCCCCTCCCGAGATACGCAGTATTTT. Its protein product is CSASPSRDTQYF.

This clonotype was observed a few times. The V call is TRBV6-2 or TRBV6-3, the J call TRBJ2-2; TRBD1 aligns across 10 bases. Germline V gene sequence: CDR1 MNHEY, CDR2 SVGEGT. CDR3 length: 17 amino acids. Trimming took 4 bases from V and 4 from J; bases not matched to a gene: 9. The CDR3 reads CASSWGQGSFVTGELFF. CDR3 in DNA: TGTGCCAGCAGTTGGGGACAGGGGTCGTTTGTCACCGGGGAGCTGTTTTTT.

This clonotype came up a few times. The V and J genes are TRBV6-1 and TRBJ1-6; D ambiguous. The CDR3 has 15 residues. Germline V gives CDR1 MNHNS, CDR2 SASEGT. V was trimmed by 3 bases and J by 7 bases, leaving 13 bases between them. The DNA for the CDR3 is TGTGCCAGCAGTGACCCGGCGGTCTGGAATTCACCCCTCCACTTT. It codes for CASSDPAVWNSPLHF.

V usage is TRBV4-2 and J usage is TRBJ2-7; 9 nucleotides line up with TRBD1. This CDR3 spans 16 amino acids. Germline trimming cut 4 bases from V and 0 bases from J; bases unmatched to any gene: 7. Germline CDR1 is LGHNA and CDR2 is YNFKEQ. This chain's CDR3 is CASSRDTGGASYEQYF. CDR3 nucleotide sequence: TGTGCCAGCAGCCGAGATACAGGGGGCGCCTCCTACGAGCAGTACTTC.

The chain is built from TRBV25-1 and TRBJ1-1, with D perhaps TRBD1 (6 bases). This CDR3 contains 13 residues. The V and J ends lost 5 bases and 3 bases respectively, with 10 bases between them. Germline V gene data show CDR1 as MGHDK and CDR2 as SYGVNS. CDR3 sequence (DNA): TGTGCCAGCAGTCCAGGGGCCCACACTGAAGCTTTCTTT. Residues: CASSPGAHTEAFF. Supplemented by reference TRBV25-1 and TRBJ1-1, the full variable domain reads EADIYQTPRYLVIGTGKKITLECSQTMGHDKMYWYQQDPGMELHLIHYSYGVNSTEKGDLSSESTVSRIRTEHFPLTLESARPSHTSQYLCASSPGAHTEAFFGQGTRLTVV.

This chain uses TRBV20-1 with TRBJ2-7, with TRBD2 matching over 12 bases. Germline assignment: CDR1 DFQATT and CDR2 SNEGSKA (reference sequence). V shed 1 base, J shed 2 bases, and the junction held 12 bases outside the gene matches. This CDR3 is 18 amino acids long. CDR3 residues: CSARGQGTSGGTPYEQYF. CDR3 sequence (DNA): TGCAGTGCTAGAGGCCAGGGCACTAGCGGGGGGACTCCCTACGAGCAGTACTTC.

Ten or more counts support this clonotype. J is TRBJ1-5 and V is TRBV3-1; D unresolved. The CDR3 sequence is 13 residues long. Trimming took off 0 bases at V and 6 bases at J, with 6 bases between the two ends. Germline V CDR1 and CDR2: LGHDT, YNNKEL (reference sequence). CDR3 loop: CASSQDVRQPQHF. CDR3 nucleotide sequence: TGTGCCAGCAGCCAAGATGTTCGTCAGCCCCAGCATTTT.

This clonotype has more than one count but fewer than ten. This chain joins TRBV20-1 and TRBJ1-1, with D unresolved. This CDR3 comprises 11 residues. V was trimmed by 1 base and J by 6 bases, leaving 6 bases between them. CDR1 is DFQATT and CDR2 is SNEGSKA in the germline V gene (reference sequence). CDR3: CSARGDPEAFF. Here the CDR3 DNA reads TGCAGTGCTAGAGGGGATCCTGAAGCTTTCTTT.

Comment on this clonotype: A read error may account for a junction end that differs from germline. The J gene is TRBJ2-5, the V gene TRBV9, with D possibly being TRBD2 (5 bases). CDR3 length: 13 residues. The germline gives CDR1 SGDLS, CDR2 YYNGEE. The chain's CDR3 is CASSGSGMETQHF. The CDR3 DNA reads TGTGCCAGCAGTGGGAGTGGGATGGAGACCCAGCACTTC.

The rearrangement uses TRBV20-1 and TRBJ2-7; D is possibly TRBD2 (6 bases). CDR3 length equals 15 residues. Germline V gene lookup returns CDR1 DFQATT and CDR2 SNEGSKA (reference sequence). V shed 0 bases and J shed 0 bases, with 12 bases lying between them. CDR3 loop: CSAREGGGSSYEQYF. In DNA, the CDR3 is TGCAGTGCTAGAGAGGGAGGTGGGAGCTCCTACGAGCAGTACTTC.

V is TRBV7-9 and J is TRBJ2-1; no firm D call. The CDR3 runs to 14 residues. Germline CDR1 SEHNR, CDR2 FQNEAQ (reference sequence). The ends were cut back, 0 bases at V and 3 bases at J, with 6 bases in the middle. DNA for the CDR3: TGTGCCAGCAGCTTAGCGGAACACTACAATGAGCAGTTCTTC. Translated, it gives CASSLAEHYNEQFF.

This chain joins TRBV20-1 and TRBJ2-2; possibly TRBD2 for D (6 bases). Looked up from germline, CDR1 is DFQATT and CDR2 is SNEGSKA (reference sequence). The CDR3 runs to 17 residues. Trimming stripped 3 bases from V and 2 bases from J, with 19 bases between. The CDR3, as DNA: TGCAGTGCTAGCGGGAGAGGCGGCTCCGGCAACACCGGGGAGCTGTTTTTT. It specifies CSASGRGGSGNTGELFF.

The genes are TRBV3-1 and TRBJ2-7; 9 positions match TRBD2. V dropped 4 bases and J dropped 2; count of bases not matched to a gene: 6. The germline CDR1 and CDR2 sequences are LGHDT and YNNKEL (reference sequence). The CDR3 consists of 15 residues. This chain's CDR3 is CASSPLGGRAYEQYF. In nucleotides, the CDR3 is TGTGCCAGCAGCCCGCTAGGCGGGAGGGCCTACGAGCAGTACTTC.

In its sample, this clonotype was seen a few times. The chain recombines TRBV28 with TRBJ2-3; D remains ambiguous. Trimming stripped 10 bases from V and 5 bases from J, with 13 bases between. This CDR3 comprises 12 residues. Germline CDR1 is MDHEN and CDR2 is SYDVKM. The CDR3 bases are TGTGCCACAGGCCGGGCAGGAGATACGCAGTATTTT. Translation: CATGRAGDTQYF.

This clonotype occurred once. The gene calls are TRBV2 and TRBJ2-1; 13 positions match TRBD2. CDR3 length: 15 amino acids. The V and J ends lost 3 bases and 6 bases, in that order; junction bases with no gene match: 2. Germline CDR1 SNHLY, CDR2 FYNNEI. The CDR3 protein is CASSEGTSGVNEQFF. CDR3 nucleotides: TGTGCCAGCAGTGAGGGGACTAGCGGGGTCAATGAGCAGTTCTTC.

This clonotype has a count of ten or more. The V call is TRBV7-2, the J call TRBJ2-1; D is unclear. V shed 3 bases and J shed 7 bases, with 10 bases lying between them. The CDR3 sequence is 13 residues long. CDR1 is SGHTA, CDR2 FQGNSA, per germline. CDR3: CASSFWGENEQFF. The CDR3 DNA is TGTGCCAGCAGCTTTTGGGGTGAGAATGAGCAGTTCTTC.

There are a few counts of this clonotype. This rearrangement joins TRBV3-1 to TRBJ1-5; 9 bases fit TRBD1. CDR3 length equals 15 residues. The germline V gene encodes CDR1 LGHDT and CDR2 YNNKEL (reference sequence). The J segment lost 4 bases and the V segment lost 2 bases, leaving 3 bases of the junction unmatched. The CDR3 here is CASSQSDRGNQPQHF. CDR3 DNA: TGTGCCAGCAGCCAATCGGACAGGGGTAATCAGCCCCAGCATTTT. Full variable domain (outside the CDR3, taken from reference TRBV3-1 and TRBJ1-5): DTAVSQTPKYLVTQMGNDKSIKCEQNLGHDTMYWYKQDSKKFLKIMFSYNNKELIINETVPNRFSPKSPDKAHLNLHINSLELGDSAVYFCASSQSDRGNQPQHFGDGTRLSIL.